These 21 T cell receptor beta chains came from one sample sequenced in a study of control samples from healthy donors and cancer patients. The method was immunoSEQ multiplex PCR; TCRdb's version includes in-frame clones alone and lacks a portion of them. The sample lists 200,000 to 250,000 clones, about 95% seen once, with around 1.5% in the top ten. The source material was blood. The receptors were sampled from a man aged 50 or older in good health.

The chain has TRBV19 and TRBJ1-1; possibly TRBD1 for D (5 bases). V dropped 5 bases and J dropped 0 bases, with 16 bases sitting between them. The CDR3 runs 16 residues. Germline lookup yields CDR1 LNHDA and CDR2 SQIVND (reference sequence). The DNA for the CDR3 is TGTGCCAGTAGTCCAGACGGGGGTTACATGAACACTGAAGCTTTCTTT. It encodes CASSPDGGYMNTEAFF.

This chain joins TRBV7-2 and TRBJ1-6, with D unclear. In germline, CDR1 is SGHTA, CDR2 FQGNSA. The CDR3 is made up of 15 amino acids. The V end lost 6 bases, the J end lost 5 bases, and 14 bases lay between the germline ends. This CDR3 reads CASRLQPVDNSPLHF. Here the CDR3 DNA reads TGTGCCAGCAGACTCCAGCCGGTTGATAATTCACCCCTCCACTTT.

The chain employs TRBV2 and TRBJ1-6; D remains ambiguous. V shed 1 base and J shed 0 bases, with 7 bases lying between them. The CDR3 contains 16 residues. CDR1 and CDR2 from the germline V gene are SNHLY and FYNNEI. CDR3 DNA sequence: TGTGCCAGCAGTGAAGGAGACTTCTCCTATAATTCACCCCTCCACTTT. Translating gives CASSEGDFSYNSPLHF.

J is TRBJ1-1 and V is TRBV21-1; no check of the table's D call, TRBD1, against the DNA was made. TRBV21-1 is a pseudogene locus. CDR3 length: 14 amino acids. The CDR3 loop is CASSQRRPGGPAFF. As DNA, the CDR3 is TGTGCCAGCAGCCAAAGAAGGCCAGGGGGCCCTGCTTTCTTT.

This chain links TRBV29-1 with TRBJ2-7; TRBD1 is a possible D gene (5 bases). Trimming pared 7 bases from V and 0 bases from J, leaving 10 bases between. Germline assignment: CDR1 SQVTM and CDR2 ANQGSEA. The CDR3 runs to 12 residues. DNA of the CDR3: TGCAGCGCGACCAGGGACTCCTACGAGCAGTACTTC. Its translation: CSATRDSYEQYF.

The CDR3 is CASSFRFWAGEKLFF. CDR3 sequence (DNA): TGTGCCAGCAGTTTTCGCTTCTGGGCAGGAGAAAAACTGTTTTTT. The chain employs TRBV27 and TRBJ1-4; D unresolved. The CDR3 contains 15 residues. V shed 3 bases and J shed 8 bases, with 16 bases lying between them. Germline V lookup: CDR1 MNHEY, CDR2 SMNVEV (reference sequence). Full variable domain (remainder filled in from reference TRBV27 and TRBJ1-4): EAQVTQNPRYLITVTGKKLTVTCSQNMNHEYMSWYRQDPGLGLRQIYYSMNVEVTDKGDVPEGYKVSRKEKRNFPLILESPSPNQTSLYFCASSFRFWAGEKLFFGSGTQLSVL.

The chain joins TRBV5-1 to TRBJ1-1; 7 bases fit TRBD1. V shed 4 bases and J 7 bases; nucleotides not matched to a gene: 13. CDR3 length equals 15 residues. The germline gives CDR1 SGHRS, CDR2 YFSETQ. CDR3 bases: TGCGCCAGCAGCGACAGGGAAGGCGCGGATGGTGAAGCTTTCTTT. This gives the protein CASSDREGADGEAFF.

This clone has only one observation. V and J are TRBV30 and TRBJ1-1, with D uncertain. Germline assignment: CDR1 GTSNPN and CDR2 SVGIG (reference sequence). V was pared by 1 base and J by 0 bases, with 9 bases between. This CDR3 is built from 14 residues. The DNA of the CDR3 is TGTGCCTGGAGTGGGAACCGAGTGAACACTGAAGCTTTCTTT. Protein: CAWSGNRVNTEAFF.

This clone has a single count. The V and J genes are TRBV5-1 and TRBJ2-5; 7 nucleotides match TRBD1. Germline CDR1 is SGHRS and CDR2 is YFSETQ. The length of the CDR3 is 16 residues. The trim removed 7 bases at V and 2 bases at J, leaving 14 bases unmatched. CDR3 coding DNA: TGCGCCAGCTCCCGGGGACAGACATCCTATCAAGAGACCCAGTACTTC. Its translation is CASSRGQTSYQETQYF.

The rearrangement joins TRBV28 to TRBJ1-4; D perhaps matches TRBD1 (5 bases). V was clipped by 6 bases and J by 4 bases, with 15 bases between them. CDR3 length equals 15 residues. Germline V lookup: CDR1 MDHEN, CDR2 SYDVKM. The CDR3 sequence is CASSSPGRINEKLFF. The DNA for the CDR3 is TGTGCCAGCAGCTCCCCGGGACGGATTAATGAAAAACTGTTTTTT. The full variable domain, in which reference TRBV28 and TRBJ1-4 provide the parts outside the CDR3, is DVKVTQSSRYLVKRTGEKVFLECVQDMDHENMFWYRQDPGLGLRLIYFSYDVKMKEKGDIPEGYSVSREKKERFSLILESASTNQTSMYLCASSSPGRINEKLFFGSGTQLSVL.

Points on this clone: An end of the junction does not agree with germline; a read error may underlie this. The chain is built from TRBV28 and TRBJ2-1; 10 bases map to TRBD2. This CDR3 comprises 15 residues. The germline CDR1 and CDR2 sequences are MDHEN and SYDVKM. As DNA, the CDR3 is TGTGCCAGCAGTCTAGCGGGGGCCTCCGACAATGAGCAGTTCTTC. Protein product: CASSLAGASDNEQFF.

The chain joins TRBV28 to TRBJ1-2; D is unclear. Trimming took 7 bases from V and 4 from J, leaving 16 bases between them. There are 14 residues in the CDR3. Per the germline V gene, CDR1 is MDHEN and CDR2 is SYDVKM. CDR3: CASTIIGLGYGYTF. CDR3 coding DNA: TGTGCCAGCACCATAATCGGGCTGGGCTATGGCTACACCTTC.

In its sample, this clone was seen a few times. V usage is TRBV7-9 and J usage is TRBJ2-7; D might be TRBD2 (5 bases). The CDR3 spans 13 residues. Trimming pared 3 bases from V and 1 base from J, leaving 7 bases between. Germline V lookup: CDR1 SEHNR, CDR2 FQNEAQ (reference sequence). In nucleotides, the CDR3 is TGTGCCAGCAGCTTTGGGGAGTCCTACGAGCAGTACGTC. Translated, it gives CASSFGESYEQYV.

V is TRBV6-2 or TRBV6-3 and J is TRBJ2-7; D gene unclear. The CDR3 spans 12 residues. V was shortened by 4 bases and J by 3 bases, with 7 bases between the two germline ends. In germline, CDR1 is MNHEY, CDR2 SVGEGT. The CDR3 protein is CASSSASYEQYF. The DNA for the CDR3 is TGTGCCAGCAGTTCCGCCAGCTACGAGCAGTACTTC.

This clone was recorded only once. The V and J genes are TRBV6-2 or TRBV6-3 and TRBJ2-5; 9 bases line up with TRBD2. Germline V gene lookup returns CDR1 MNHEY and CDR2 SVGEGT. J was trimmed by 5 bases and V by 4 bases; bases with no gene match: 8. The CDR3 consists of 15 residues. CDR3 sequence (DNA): TGTGCCAGCAGTTCAGGGGGACTAGCTGACGAGACCCAGTACTTC. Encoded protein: CASSSGGLADETQYF.

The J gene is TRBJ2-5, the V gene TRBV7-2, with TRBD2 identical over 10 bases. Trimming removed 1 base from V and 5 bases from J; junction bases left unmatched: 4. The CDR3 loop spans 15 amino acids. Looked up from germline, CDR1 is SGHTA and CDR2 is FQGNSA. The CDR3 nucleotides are TGTGCCAGCAGCTTAGTGGGACTAGCGAGGGAGACCCAGTACTTC. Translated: CASSLVGLARETQYF.

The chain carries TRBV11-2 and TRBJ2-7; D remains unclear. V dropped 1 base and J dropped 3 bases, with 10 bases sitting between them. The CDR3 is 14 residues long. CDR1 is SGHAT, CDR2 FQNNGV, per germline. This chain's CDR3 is CASSLALGDYEQYF. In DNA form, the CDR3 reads TGTGCCAGCAGCTTAGCTCTTGGGGACTACGAGCAGTACTTC.

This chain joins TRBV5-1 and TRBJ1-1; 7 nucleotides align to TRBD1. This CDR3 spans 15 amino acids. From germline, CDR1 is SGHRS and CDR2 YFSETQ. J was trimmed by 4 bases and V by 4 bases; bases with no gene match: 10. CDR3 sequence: CASSPQTGSGTEAFF. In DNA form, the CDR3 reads TGCGCCAGCAGCCCACAGACAGGGTCCGGCACTGAAGCTTTCTTT.

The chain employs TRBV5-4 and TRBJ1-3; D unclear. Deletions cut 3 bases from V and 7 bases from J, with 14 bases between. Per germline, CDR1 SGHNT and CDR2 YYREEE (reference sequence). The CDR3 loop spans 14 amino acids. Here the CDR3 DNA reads TGTGCCAGCAGCTCCTTTGGGTTATGGAACACCATATATTTT. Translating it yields CASSSFGLWNTIYF.

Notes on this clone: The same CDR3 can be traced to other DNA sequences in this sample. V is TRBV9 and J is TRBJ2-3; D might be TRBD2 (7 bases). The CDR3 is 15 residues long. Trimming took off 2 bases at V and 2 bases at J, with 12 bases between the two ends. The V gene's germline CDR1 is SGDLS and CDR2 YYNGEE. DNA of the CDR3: TGTGCCAGCAGCGTTGGGGGGGCGTCCACAGATACGCAGTATTTT. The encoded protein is CASSVGGASTDTQYF.

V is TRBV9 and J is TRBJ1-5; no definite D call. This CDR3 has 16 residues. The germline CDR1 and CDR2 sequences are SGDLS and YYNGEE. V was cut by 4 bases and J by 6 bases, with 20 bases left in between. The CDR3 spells CASSPPPIGSGQPQHF. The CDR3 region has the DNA TGTGCCAGCAGCCCCCCCCCAATAGGTAGCGGTCAGCCCCAGCATTTT.